This TCR beta chain was documented in a study of cytomegalovirus exposure and HLA in healthy donors. Study-wide points: Across donors, most TCRs were seen rarely, yet some public ones were widespread. A few of the chains that were CMV-associated were confirmed in vitro to be specific for CMV antigens. Sequencing likely generated an artifact that appeared as a cluster of highly shared sequence variants. V- and J-gene trimming of TCR beta was linked (in a later analysis) to a missense DCLRE1C variant.

Vbeta (60) and Jbeta (13) primers were used in the PCR. The data were produced by immunoSEQ multiplex PCR, yet TCRdb's version contains in-frame clones alone and is incomplete. The sample gives over 65,000 clones, roughly 80% of which show up once; 2.5% to 3% is in the top ten. About this clone itself: The antigen is not known.

The sequenced sample consisted of PBMCs. This TCR was recovered from a woman aged 25 to 45 in good health and CMV-seronegative.

This CDR3 reads CASSSLALTGPNEKLFF. CDR3 DNA sequence: TGTGCCAGCAGCAGCCTTGCGCTTACAGGCCCTAATGAAAAACTGTTTTTT. This chain joins TRBV28 and TRBJ1-4, with D possibly being TRBD1 (5 bases). This CDR3 region has 17 residues. CDR1 MDHEN and CDR2 SYDVKM come from the germline V gene. V lost 6 bases, J lost 3 bases, and 20 bases lay in between.